Each of the 13 T cell receptor beta chains below was sequenced from the same sample in a study of identical twins. Each CDR3 protein gets one entry after TCRdb re-called the 5' RACE reads with MiXCR. The sample has 150,000 or so distinct CDR3 sequences, around 3.5% seen once. Sequences were obtained from memory T cells sorted from blood. These TCRs come from a man between 18 and 35 years old in good health.

At least ten counts were recorded for this clonotype. This sequence joins TRBV21-1 and TRBJ1-1; the table calls TRBD1, which could not be checked here. TRBV21-1 is recorded as a pseudogene. CDR3 length equals 14 residues. The CDR3 nucleotides read TGTGCCAGCAGCAGGGGGGGCAGGGCAACTGAAGCTTTCTTT. Its translation is CASSRGGRATEAFF.

This clonotype has at least ten counts. The rearrangement joins TRBV5-6 to TRBJ1-5, with D possibly TRBD1 on 6 matching bases. The germline V and J ends were trimmed by 4 bases and 2 bases, with 16 bases remaining between them. The CDR3 contains 16 residues. Germline V CDR1 and CDR2: SGHDT, YYEEEE. CDR3 amino acids: CASSQTGLGGNQPQHF. The CDR3 DNA is TGTGCCAGCAGCCAGACAGGACTCGGGGGCAATCAGCCCCAGCATTTT. The whole variable domain, remainder taken from reference TRBV5-6 and TRBJ1-5, is DAGVTQSPTHLIKTRGQQVTLRCSPKSGHDTVSWYQQALGQGPQFIFQYYEEEERQRGNFPDRFSGHQFPNYSSELNVNALLLGDSALYLCASSQTGLGGNQPQHFGDGTRLSIL.

The sample holds many counts of this clonotype. This chain joins TRBV20-1 and TRBJ1-2; D perhaps matches TRBD1 (6 bases). Germline assignment: CDR1 DFQATT and CDR2 SNEGSKA (reference sequence). The ends were cut back, 0 bases at V and 4 bases at J, with 12 bases in the middle. The CDR3 extends over 14 amino acids. The DNA for the CDR3 is TGCAGTGCTAGAGAGGGTCAGGGGACCTATGGCTACACCTTC. Translating it yields CSAREGQGTYGYTF.

This clonotype was picked up many times. The chain is built from TRBV6-1 and TRBJ1-4; unclear D gene. Germline CDR1 and CDR2: MNHNS and SASEGT. Trimming removed 3 bases at V and 10 bases at J, with 9 bases between. The CDR3 covers 12 residues. CDR3 loop: CASSESLAKLFF. CDR3 nucleotide sequence: TGTGCCAGCAGTGAGAGTCTCGCAAAACTGTTTTTT.

This clonotype was seen many times. The rearrangement uses TRBV28 and TRBJ2-1; 7 bases match TRBD2. CDR3 length equals 16 residues. Germline trimming cut 8 bases from V and 7 bases from J; bases unmatched to any gene: 17. Germline V gene lookup returns CDR1 MDHEN and CDR2 SYDVKM. This CDR3 reads CASSGRERGGLNEQFF. Here the CDR3 DNA reads TGTGCCAGCTCGGGAAGGGAGAGGGGAGGGTTGAATGAGCAGTTCTTC. Variable domain in full (rest from reference TRBV28 and TRBJ2-1): DVKVTQSSRYLVKRTGEKVFLECVQDMDHENMFWYRQDPGLGLRLIYFSYDVKMKEKGDIPEGYSVSREKKERFSLILESASTNQTSMYLCASSGRERGGLNEQFFGPGTRLTVL.

In this sample, this clonotype turned up many times. The genes are TRBV10-3 and TRBJ1-2; D not resolved. The V and J ends lost 1 base and 12 bases respectively, with 12 bases between them. This CDR3 has 12 residues. The germline V gene encodes CDR1 ENHRY and CDR2 SYGVKD. The CDR3 loop is CAISELRRADTF. CDR3 sequence (DNA): TGTGCCATCAGTGAGTTGAGGAGGGCCGACACCTTC.

This clonotype has ten or more counts. The genes are TRBV20-1 and TRBJ2-2; 10 positions agree with TRBD2. V shed 3 bases and J 5 bases; nucleotides not matched to a gene: 6. CDR1 is DFQATT and CDR2 is SNEGSKA in the germline V gene (reference sequence). The CDR3 runs to 15 residues. CDR3 in DNA: TGCAGTGCTAGGACTAGCGGGCCAGGGACCGGGGAGCTGTTTTTT. This encodes CSARTSGPGTGELFF.

There are many counts of this clonotype. This chain links TRBV10-3 with TRBJ2-1; D uncertain. CDR1 is ENHRY, CDR2 SYGVKD, per germline. V was clipped by 10 bases and J by 2 bases, with 12 bases between them. The CDR3 extends over 13 amino acids. CDR3 sequence reads: CATRRAAYNEQFF. In nucleotides, the CDR3 is TGTGCCACCCGTCGGGCGGCCTACAATGAGCAGTTCTTC.

This clonotype was recorded at least ten times. The chain has TRBV5-1 and TRBJ2-3; D possibly corresponds to TRBD1 (5 bases). V was clipped by 2 bases and J by 1 base, with 11 bases between them. Germline loops: CDR1 SGHRS, CDR2 YFSETQ. The CDR3 contains 15 residues. The CDR3 nucleotides are TGCGCCAGCAGCTTACAGGCTAGTGGCACAGATACGCAGTATTTT. As protein: CASSLQASGTDTQYF.

This clonotype was seen many times. J is TRBJ2-7 and V is TRBV7-2; 9 nucleotides agree with TRBD1. V was clipped by 3 bases and J by 2 bases; unmatched bases: 2. Germline V CDR1 and CDR2: SGHTA, FQGNSA. The CDR3 has 14 amino acids. The CDR3 DNA follows: TGTGCCAGCAGCTTTCGGGACAGGGCCTACGAGCAGTACTTC. Protein sequence: CASSFRDRAYEQYF.

This clonotype was seen many times. This chain joins TRBV29-1 and TRBJ2-3; D remains unclear. Germline assignment: CDR1 SQVTM and CDR2 ANQGSEA. Trimming removed 7 bases at V and 6 bases at J, with 11 bases between. The CDR3 has 11 residues. The CDR3 here is CSGQAVDTQYF. Here the CDR3 DNA reads TGCAGCGGCCAGGCCGTGGATACGCAGTATTTT.

In its sample, this clonotype was seen many times. The chain employs TRBV20-1 and TRBJ2-3; D is ambiguous. The V and J ends lost 5 bases and 2 bases respectively, with 5 bases between them. The CDR3 extends over 11 amino acids. The germline V gene has CDR1 DFQATT and CDR2 SNEGSKA (reference sequence). CDR3 protein: CSALLTDTQYF. CDR3 in DNA: TGCAGTGCTTTACTCACAGATACGCAGTATTTT.

This clonotype came up many times. This sequence joins TRBV19 and TRBJ1-5, with 7 bases matching TRBD1. The germline gives CDR1 LNHDA, CDR2 SQIVND (reference sequence). V gave up 3 bases and J gave up 6 bases; unmatched junction bases: 5. This CDR3 region has 14 residues. The CDR3 is CASSIEGGSQPQHF. In nucleotides, the CDR3 is TGTGCCAGTAGTATCGAAGGGGGCTCTCAGCCCCAGCATTTT.